The present TCR beta chain was sequenced within a study of PD-L1 blockade in urothelial cancer (dated by TCRdb to the late 2010s). A note on the overall study: Every patient began therapy in about 2014 and was given atezolizumab 1,200 mg intravenously every 3 weeks. Blood samples were analyzed 3 weeks after the start of treatment (second dose) and 6 weeks after the start of treatment. Eight to ten patients achieved durable clinical benefit and approximately 20 did not. Under 30 patients had pretreatment blood TCR-seq, some 24 had at least one posttreatment blood collection, and some 24 had tumor TCR-seq. About 90% of the 29 patients were identified as males with urothelial cancer of bladder origin, and a prior smoking history was reported by 18 of 29 patients. The study was an exploratory multi-omic analysis of somatic, immune and clinical correlates of response to PD-L1 blockade with atezolizumab in urothelial cancer. Durable clinical benefit meant progression-free survival longer than 6 months, and TCR features were also tested against progression-free and overall survival. An ECOG performance status of 0 or 1 was recorded for the patients, and 0 to 3 prior chemotherapy regimens had been received by the patients. Pretreatment tumor samples, along with matched peripheral blood serially collected before and after atezolizumab treatment, were subjected to TCR sequencing. In the same patients, pretreatment tumors underwent whole exome sequencing and RNA sequencing in addition to TCR sequencing. Blood samples yielded a median of around 150,000 T cells and approximately 83,000 unique TCRs, with median clonality around 0.083. Beyond this particular receptor, the publication reports: Because the sample size was small (n of about 30) and many exploratory analyses were performed, the results are intended to be hypothesis-generating. Improved progression-free and overall survival was found to be associated with pretreatment peripheral blood TCR clonality below the median. Among patients with durable benefit, tumor-associated TCR clones showed greater expansion in peripheral blood 3 weeks after treatment started (n = 22, p = 0.022).

To estimate absolute template abundance from read counts, synthetic TCR analog templates were spiked into each PCR. The immunoSEQ assay used bias-controlled V and J gene primers to amplify TCRbeta CDR3 regions from genomic DNA. Sequencing of rearranged TCRbeta segments was performed at approximately 20X coverage. The original methods were these. Sequencing errors were corrected by clustering, and CDR3s were annotated against IMGT so that V, D and J genes could be assigned. Out-of-frame and stop-codon sequences were excluded, and only productive TCRbeta rearrangements were used in downstream analyses. To compute clonality, Shannon entropy was normalized by the log of the number of unique productive sequences and then subtracted from one. Fisher's exact test with Benjamini-Hochberg correction, using a cutoff of adjusted p below 0.01, was how clones that differed between time points or between blood and tumor were identified. TCRdb retrieved this table from immuneACCESS and kept in-frame rearrangements only. Not all clones are present; in checked studies, unresolved V genes account for under half, and no reason is known for the remainder. That table furnishes V, J and clone size, whereas the DNA furnished D and trimming. For this sample there are 100,000 to 150,000 clones; about 81% appear just once. The top ten clones comprise 2.5% to 3.5% of the sample.

Notes on this clone: Its antigen has not been determined. No qualities accompany the bases; no much larger clone lies one base away.

The label giving this sample's time point can be read as: pretreatment peripheral blood. A total of around 30 patients with locally advanced or metastatic urothelial carcinoma, treated at Memorial Sloan Kettering on a trial protocol, made up the cohort. Peripheral blood mononuclear cells were collected from each patient pretreatment and during treatment, giving between 1 and 8 total time points per patient. The Qiagen DNeasy Blood extraction kit was used to purify genomic DNA from total PBMCs and tumor samples. PBMCs were collected pretreatment and during treatment and were isolated and stored as previously described. Trimming removed 4 bases from V and 7 bases from J; the gene matches leave 3 bases unexplained. Sequences SGHDT (CDR1) and YYEEEE (CDR2) are obtained from the germline V gene. The CDR3 holds 14 amino acids from the cysteine to the phenylalanine. Of the read, only the CDR3 DNA is kept; its 42 bases are in frame from base 1.

The rearrangement combines TRBV5-6 with TRBJ1-4; 11 of the junction bases match TRBD1. Sample: PBMCs, taken around atezolizumab (anti-PD-L1) treatment. The sequence was collected from a man in his fifties with urothelial cancer. DNA sequence: TGTGCCAGCAGCCCGGACAGGGGGCGTGAAAAACTGTTTTTT. This encodes CASSPDRGREKLFF.